This T cell receptor (beta chain) was identified during a study of T cell responses to AZD1222 COVID-19 vaccine. Germline loops: CDR1 MDHEN, CDR2 SYDVKM. Trimming shortened V by 1 base and J by 9 bases, and 12 bases separated the two germline ends. CDR3 size: 14 residues. The protocol was immunoSEQ multiplex PCR, while the TCRdb copy is restricted to in-frame clones and leaves out a portion. In the table there are 150,000 or so clones, less than 95% of which are singletons. The material was peripheral blood, obtained 28 days after the second AZD1222 dose. The chain is built from TRBV28 and TRBJ1-4; D possibly corresponds to TRBD1 (6 bases). This receptor was obtained from an adult who received the AZD1222 COVID-19 vaccine. The DNA of the CDR3 is TGTGCCAGCAGTTTATCAGGGGAATGGAAAAAACTGTTTTTT. Residues: CASSLSGEWKKLFF.